This T cell receptor beta chain was observed in a study of technical replicates of blood from four donors. This CDR3 comprises 15 residues. The germline V gene has CDR1 LGHNA and CDR2 YSLEER. The V end was cut by 4 bases, the J end by 5 bases, with 15 bases between. Data came from immunoSEQ multiplex PCR; TCRdb stores just in-frame clones and leaves some out. Of about 62,000 clones in the sample, roughly 86% are singletons; the top ten hold about 5.2%. This chain connects TRBV4-3 to TRBJ2-1; possibly TRBD2 for D (6 bases). Sample: PBMCs. This clonotype was sampled from a human donor in good health. Some clones in this sample may be carry-over from other donors' samples. The CDR3 reads CASSRDFRNNNEQFF. CDR3 coding DNA: TGCGCCAGCAGCCGGGACTTTAGGAACAACAATGAGCAGTTCTTC.